This T cell receptor (beta chain) stems from a study of blood T cell repertoires in COVID-19. About the research overall: In each case, the material was cDNA or gDNA derived from T cells, B-cell-depleted T cells, or PBMCs.

Assay used: immunoSEQ multiplex PCR; TCRdb lists only in-frame clones, some missing. The table lists 100,000 to 150,000 clones, 85% of them singletons. Sequenced: peripheral blood. This clonotype was obtained from a woman of 80 years or more with acute or convalescent COVID-19.

This CDR3 reads CASSRDRADYEQYF. The DNA of the CDR3 is TGCGCCAGCAGCCGGGACAGGGCGGACTACGAGCAGTACTTC. The chain has TRBV5-1 and TRBJ2-7; 9 bases agree with TRBD1. V was pared by 4 bases and J by 3 bases, with 5 bases of the junction left unmatched. The germline CDR1 and CDR2 sequences are SGHRS and YFSETQ. The CDR3 spans 14 residues.